This TCR beta chain was sequenced during a study of T cells after yellow fever vaccination. Study results and limitations: At about 97% for CD4 and approximately 88% for CD8, most primary-vaccination clones showed up again after the booster. CD4 and CD8 compartments shared a small share of clonotypes, likely from convergent recombination. Within FACS-sorted repertoires, abundant clonotypes contaminating from the bulk population could be present.

5'RACE template switching added a universal primer site and UMIs to TCR cDNA. TCRdb itself ran the 5' RACE reads through MiXCR, one entry per CDR3 protein. The table records some 130,000 distinct CDR3 sequences, roughly 6.7% of them present only once. There are many counts of this clonotype. Its target is not known. Germline CDR1 reads LGHDT; CDR2 reads YNNKEL (reference sequence). CDR3 size: 12 residues. V was cut by 4 bases and J by 9 bases, with 12 bases left in between. V usage is TRBV3-1 and J usage is TRBJ2-5; D perhaps matches TRBD2 (6 bases). The starting material was CD4+ T cells sorted from PBMCs, obtained 10 days after the yellow fever booster vaccination. The receptor was isolated from a man in his thirties or forties who received the YFV17D yellow fever vaccine. CDR3 region: CASSPTGEPQYF. CDR3 nucleotides: TGTGCCAGCAGCCCGACGGGGGAGCCCCAGTACTTC.